This T cell receptor (beta chain) was documented in a study of technical replicates of blood from a few donors. The germline V gene has CDR1 MNHEY and CDR2 SMNVEV (reference sequence). With 5 bases clipped from V and 0 bases from J, the junction kept 6 bases outside the gene matches. CDR3 size: 16 residues. This table comes from immunoSEQ multiplex PCR, and its TCRdb copy is limited to in-frame clones, with some not included. Among almost 70,000 clones listed, about nine tenths were seen once. This TCR derives from a human donor in good health. Some clones in this sample may be carry-over from other donors' samples. The rearrangement links TRBV27 to TRBJ2-5, with 10 bases matching TRBD1. Sequenced input: PBMCs. CDR3 residues: CASSPGTGAHQETQYF. In DNA, the CDR3 is TGTGCCAGCAGTCCTGGGACAGGGGCACACCAAGAGACCCAGTACTTC.